One sample yielded the 21 T cell receptor beta chains listed below, sequenced in a study of cytomegalovirus exposure and HLA in healthy donors. PCR primers comprised 60 Vbeta and 13 Jbeta primers. Repertoires were generated with immunoSEQ multiplex PCR, while TCRdb's copy carries only in-frame clones and drops some. The sample includes 210,000 or so clones, 85% to 90% of them seen just once. Input material: PBMCs. The receptors stem from a human donor in good health.

This chain uses TRBV19 with TRBJ2-7; D gene uncertain. V was cut by 3 bases and J by 6 bases, with 18 bases left in between. The CDR3 has 15 amino acids. CDR1 is LNHDA and CDR2 is SQIVND in the germline V gene (reference sequence). The CDR3 here is CASSIRVSPIGEQYF. The CDR3 nucleotides are TGTGCCAGTAGTATCCGGGTTAGCCCCATCGGCGAGCAGTACTTC.

The J gene is TRBJ2-1, the V gene TRBV19; 14 bases match TRBD2. Germline CDR1 LNHDA, CDR2 SQIVND (reference sequence). The CDR3 length is 13 residues. Unmatched junction bases numbered 3, after V lost 8 bases and J lost 9 bases. The CDR3 DNA sequence: TGTGCCAGTGGGACTAGCGGGAGCATTGAGCAGTTCTTC. Its translation is CASGTSGSIEQFF. The entire variable domain, with the rest obtained from reference TRBV19 and TRBJ2-1, is as follows: DGGITQSPKYLFRKEGQNVTLSCEQNLNHDAMYWYRQDPGQGLRLIYYSQIVNDFQKGDIAEGYSVSREKKESFPLTVTSAQKNPTAFYLCASGTSGSIEQFFGPGTRLTVL.

The CDR3 region has the DNA TGTGCCAGCAGCTTAGCCGCGGGCGGATACAATGAGCAGTTCTTC. Its protein is CASSLAAGGYNEQFF. The chain recombines TRBV7-8 with TRBJ2-1, with a weak D call TRBD2 (5 bases). V lost 0 bases to trimming and J lost 4 bases, with 10 bases between them. The CDR3 spans 15 residues. In germline, CDR1 is SGHVS, CDR2 FQNEAQ.

The V call is TRBV5-5, the J call TRBJ2-1; 11 nucleotides match TRBD2. With V trimmed by 5 bases and J by 4 bases, 5 bases remained unmatched. The CDR3 length is 15 residues. Germline lookup yields CDR1 SGHKS and CDR2 YYEKEE (reference sequence). The CDR3 DNA sequence: TGTGCCAGCAGACCCGGGACTAGCGGATACAATGAGCAGTTCTTC. Residues: CASRPGTSGYNEQFF.

The chain links TRBV6-1 to TRBJ1-2; the match to TRBD1 covers 9 bases. Germline CDR1 and CDR2: MNHNS and SASEGT. This CDR3 comprises 15 residues. The V gene end was trimmed by 3 bases and the J gene end by 4 bases; junction bases not matched to a gene: 6. In nucleotides, the CDR3 is TGTGCCAGCAGTGAGCCGGGACAGGGAGTCTATGGCTACACCTTC. It encodes CASSEPGQGVYGYTF.

This clone appeared a few times. This sequence joins TRBV28 and TRBJ1-1, with 8 bases aligning to TRBD1. Germline CDR1 MDHEN, CDR2 SYDVKM. This CDR3 contains 13 residues. The ends lost 5 bases at V and 3 bases at J; junction bases unmatched: 2. CDR3 coding DNA: TGTGCCAGCAGTACAGGGGGGTACACTGAAGCTTTCTTT. Amino acid sequence: CASSTGGYTEAFF.

The gene calls are TRBV2 and TRBJ2-7; unclear D gene. The CDR3 loop spans 11 amino acids. V lost 3 bases and J 5 bases, leaving 5 bases between the germline ends. CDR1 and CDR2 (germline): SNHLY, FYNNEI. CDR3 amino acids: CASSDYDEQYF. CDR3 coding DNA: TGTGCCAGCAGTGACTATGACGAGCAGTACTTC.

The rearrangement uses TRBV28 and TRBJ1-2, with TRBD1 matching over 7 bases. Germline lookup yields CDR1 MDHEN and CDR2 SYDVKM. The junction had 8 bases not matched to a gene; V was cut back by 2 bases and J by 8 bases. The CDR3 is 14 amino acids. This CDR3 reads CASSLMSGGNGYTF. CDR3 in DNA: TGTGCCAGCAGTTTAATGTCAGGGGGTAACGGCTACACCTTC.

This chain links TRBV27 with TRBJ1-4, with 7 bases aligning to TRBD1. CDR3 size: 14 residues. CDR1 is MNHEY and CDR2 is SMNVEV in the germline V gene (reference sequence). The V and J ends lost 7 bases and 7 bases, in that order; junction bases with no gene match: 9. The CDR3 reads CASTRQGRGEKLFF. CDR3 coding DNA: TGTGCCAGCACCCGACAGGGTCGGGGTGAAAAACTGTTTTTT.

In regard to this clone: Its ends do not fully match the called genes, so a read error is possible. The chain couples TRBV7-7 to TRBJ2-5, with 14 positions matching TRBD2. This CDR3 has 16 residues. Germline-derived CDR1 and CDR2 are SSHAT and FNYEAQ (reference sequence). The CDR3 sequence is CASSSGLAGVGETQYF. CDR3 DNA: TGTGCTAGCAGCTCGGGACTAGCGGGAGTAGGAGAGACCCAGTACTTC.

V gene TRBV5-4 combines with J gene TRBJ1-1; TRBD1 might be the D (6 bases). Trimming removed 4 bases from V and 1 base from J, with 11 bases in between. CDR3 length: 14 residues. The germline CDR1 and CDR2 sequences are SGHNT and YYREEE (reference sequence). This CDR3 reads CASSPSTGNTEAFF. Written as DNA, the CDR3 is TGTGCCAGCAGCCCGTCGACAGGGAACACTGAAGCTTTCTTT.

Worth noting for this clone: The junction differs from germline at one of its ends, possibly a read error. The chain uses TRBV4-1 and TRBJ2-5; no definite D call. The CDR3 contains 14 residues. From germline, CDR1 is MGHRA and CDR2 YSYEKL. The CDR3 coding sequence is TGCGCCAGCGGCCACCAGCAGGCACAAGAGACCCAGTACTTC. Its protein product is CASGHQQAQETQYF.

This rearrangement joins TRBV27 to TRBJ1-2; 7 positions match TRBD1. The ends lost 8 bases at V and 6 bases at J; junction bases unmatched: 9. Germline V gene sequence: CDR1 MNHEY, CDR2 SMNVEV (reference sequence). This CDR3 has 13 residues. DNA of the CDR3: TGTGCCAGCGCACCAGGGGGGTTTAATGGCTACACCTTC. Translating it yields CASAPGGFNGYTF.

As concerns this clone: The same CDR3 is also encoded by other DNA sequences in this sample. The chain recombines TRBV11-3 with TRBJ2-1, with 7 bases fitting TRBD2. V was clipped by 3 bases and J by 7 bases; unmatched bases: 3. The germline CDR1 and CDR2 sequences are SGHNT and YENEEA. The CDR3 is made up of 13 amino acids. This CDR3 reads CASSFGLGNEQFF. CDR3 DNA sequence: TGTGCCAGCAGCTTTGGACTAGGAAATGAGCAGTTCTTC.

The chain joins TRBV5-1 to TRBJ2-1, with D possibly being TRBD2 (5 bases). The CDR3 contains 14 residues. Trimming took 0 bases from V and 9 from J, leaving 13 bases between them. Germline CDR1 and CDR2: SGHRS and YFSETQ. In nucleotides, the CDR3 is TGCGCCAGCAGCTTGGGGGTACTAGAGTCTGAGCAGTTCTTC. Protein product: CASSLGVLESEQFF.

This chain links TRBV6-1 with TRBJ2-7; TRBD1 aligns across 8 bases. The germline V gene has CDR1 MNHNS and CDR2 SASEGT. After removal of 6 bases from V and 3 bases from J, the junction contained 4 bases not matched to a gene. The CDR3 is made up of 13 amino acids. CDR3 nucleotide sequence: TGTGCCAGCAGCCTGGGACAGGACTACGAGCAGTACTTC. Its translation is CASSLGQDYEQYF.

The V gene is TRBV29-1, the J gene TRBJ2-7; 8 bases fit TRBD2. The CDR3 spans 13 residues. Germline CDR1 reads SQVTM; CDR2 reads ANQGSEA. V gave up 6 bases and J gave up 2 bases; unmatched junction bases: 6. This chain's CDR3 is CSVGGGTTYEQYF. The CDR3 bases are TGCAGCGTCGGGGGGGGGACCACCTACGAGCAGTACTTC.

This rearrangement joins TRBV5-1 to TRBJ2-7; TRBD2 is a possible D gene (6 bases). V shed 1 base and J shed 5 bases, with 16 bases lying between them. Per germline, CDR1 SGHRS and CDR2 YFSETQ. This CDR3 has 15 residues. The chain's CDR3 is CASSLSWRGKDEQYF. The DNA of the CDR3 is TGCGCCAGCAGCTTGTCTTGGCGGGGCAAGGACGAGCAGTACTTC.

This clone was counted between two and nine times. The chain carries TRBV30 and TRBJ2-7; a weak D match, TRBD2 (7 bases). Trimming removed 8 bases at V and 6 bases at J, with 20 bases between. Germline V lookup: CDR1 GTSNPN, CDR2 SVGIG (reference sequence). The CDR3 length is 13 residues. CDR3: CAINLGGLLEQYF. The DNA of the CDR3 is TGTGCCATAAATCTGGGGGGGCTTCTCGAGCAGTACTTC.

The rearrangement joins TRBV11-3 to TRBJ2-1; 8 bases fit TRBD2. The CDR3 spans 14 residues. The germline V gene encodes CDR1 SGHNT and CDR2 YENEEA. The V segment lost 1 base and the J segment 7 bases; nucleotides outside the gene matches: 3. The CDR3 DNA reads TGTGCCAGCAGCTTAGCGGGAGGGAGGAATGAGCAGTTCTTC. Translated: CASSLAGGRNEQFF.

This sequence joins TRBV5-1 and TRBJ2-7, with a possible D match to TRBD2 (6 bases). This CDR3 region has 14 residues. Trimming cost V 0 bases and J 6 bases, with 13 bases left between them. CDR1 and CDR2 from the germline V gene are SGHRS and YFSETQ. CDR3 DNA: TGCGCCAGCAGCTTGGACGGGAGTCGGTTCGAGCAGTACTTC. Translated: CASSLDGSRFEQYF.